This is a list of T cell receptor beta chains from one sample in a study of beta chain features in type 1 diabetes. The table came from immunoSEQ multiplex PCR; TCRdb's copy has only in-frame clones and leaves some out. The sample includes about 340,000 clones, about a tenth seen only once; the top ten take 1%. The sample taken for sequencing was central memory CD4+ T cells from blood. Source of these receptors: a man in his thirties or forties with type 1 diabetes. Both conserved end residues are part of each CDR3. A D gene is named only where the DNA matches it firmly. Size is omitted from some rows. Given values are once, few, many or a class for expanded clones.

>TRBJ2-5|15|-|TRBD1|TRBV5-1
CASSLASGGRETQYF
TGCGCCAGCAGCTTGGCCTCAGGGGGCCGGGAGACCCAGTACTTC
>TRBJ2-5|14|few|-|TRBV7-2
CASSSGQRGETQYF
TGTGCCAGCAGTTCAGGACAGAGAGGAGAGACCCAGTACTTC
>TRBJ2-1|12|few|-|TRBV27
CASSPPGLEQFF
TGTGCCAGCAGTCCCCCGGGACTTGAGCAGTTCTTC
>TRBJ1-4|16|-|TRBD1|TRBV5-5
CASSLGTGGVSEKLFF
TGTGCCAGCAGCTTGGGTACAGGGGGAGTTTCTGAAAAACTGTTTTTT
>TRBJ2-7|15|few|-|TRBV5-4
CASSVGTDYSYEQYF
TGTGCCAGCAGCGTCGGGACGGACTACTCCTACGAGCAGTACTTC
>TRBJ1-2|15|-|TRBD1|TRBV4-3
CASSQVVGQKYGYTF
TGCGCCAGCAGCCAAGTTGTGGGACAGAAATATGGCTACACCTTC
>TRBJ1-2|15|few|TRBD1|TRBV18
CASSRQGGGNYGYTF
TGTGCCAGCTCACGACAGGGAGGTGGAAACTATGGCTACACCTTC
>TRBJ2-3|15|few|-|TRBV7-9
CASSLLLASTDTQYF
TGTGCCAGCAGCTTATTACTCGCTAGCACAGATACGCAGTATTTT
>TRBJ1-5|15|-|-|TRBV19
CASSIEGNSNQPQHF
TGTGCCAGTAGTATAGAGGGGAATAGCAATCAGCCCCAGCATTTT
>TRBJ2-5|16|few|TRBD1|TRBV27
CASRRTGLIGEETQYF
TGTGCCAGCCGTAGGACAGGGTTAATTGGTGAGGAGACCCAGTACTTC
>TRBJ2-7|14|few|-|TRBV11-2
CASSLFQASHEQYF
TGTGCCAGCAGCTTATTCCAGGCCTCCCACGAGCAGTACTTC
>TRBJ2-7|15|few|TRBD1|TRBV7-2
CASSFSGQGMAEQYF
TGTGCCAGCAGCTTCTCGGGACAGGGGATGGCCGAGCAGTACTTC
>TRBJ1-2|14|few|-|TRBV28
CATYQPGQFYGYTF
TGTGCCACCTATCAACCCGGACAGTTCTATGGCTACACCTTC
>TRBJ1-6|15|many|-|TRBV10-1
CASSESGRVGSPLHF
TGCGCCAGCAGTGAGTCGGGGCGTGTTGGCTCACCCCTCCACTTT
>TRBJ2-1|15|-|TRBD2|TRBV11-2
CASSFTSGGPDEQFF
TGTGCCAGCAGCTTTACTAGCGGGGGGCCGGATGAGCAGTTCTTC
>TRBJ2-3|16|-|-|TRBV9
CASSVARGMGTDTQYF
TGTGCCAGCAGCGTAGCCCGGGGGATGGGCACAGATACGCAGTATTTT
>TRBJ2-2|14|many|-|TRBV6-6
CASRQGSNTGELFF
TGTGCCAGCAGGCAGGGTTCGAACACCGGGGAGCTGTTTTTT
>TRBJ1-4|14|-|-|TRBV18
CASSPPPANEKLFF
TGTGCCAGCTCACCGCCTCCCGCTAATGAAAAACTGTTTTTT
>TRBJ2-2|15|-|-|TRBV18
CASSPQSDLSGELFF
TGTGCCAGCTCACCACAGTCAGACTTGAGCGGGGAGCTGTTTTTT
>TRBJ1-6|13|-|TRBD1|TRBV28
CASSQGANSPLHF
TGTGCCAGCAGTCAGGGGGCCAATTCACCCCTCCACTTT
>TRBJ2-3|15|few|TRBD1|TRBV15
CATSTRTGGTDTQYF
TGTGCCACCAGCACACGGACAGGGGGCACAGATACGCAGTATTTT
>TRBJ1-1|15|few|-|TRBV2
CASLGGGARSTEAFF
TGTGCCAGCCTAGGAGGGGGGGCTCGGAGCACTGAAGCTTTCTTT
>TRBJ2-6|13|-|-|TRBV10-3
CAISEWQPPVLTF
TGTGCCATCAGTGAGTGGCAGCCTCCCGTCCTGACTTTC
>TRBJ2-3|14|few|-|TRBV29-1
CSAGDQRSTDTQYF
TGCAGCGCCGGAGACCAACGTAGCACAGATACGCAGTATTTT
>TRBJ1-4|12|few|-|TRBV6-5
CASKSTGNRLFF
TGTGCCAGCAAAAGCACAGGGAATAGGCTGTTTTTT
>TRBJ2-7|14|-|-|TRBV7-9
CASSFDGAGYEQYF
TGTGCCAGCAGCTTTGACGGGGCGGGATACGAGCAGTACTTC
>TRBJ2-3|12|few|-|TRBV5-1
CASSTTTDTQYF
TGCGCCAGCAGCACAACGACAGATACGCAGTATTTT
>TRBJ1-5|17|-|TRBD1|TRBV10-1
CASSPSRNRGVDQPQHF
TGCGCCAGCAGCCCTTCAAGGAACAGGGGGGTTGATCAGCCCCAGCATTTT
>TRBJ1-6|15|few|-|TRBV7-6
CASSLRGLNGSPLHF
TGTGCCAGCAGCTTAAGGGGTCTAAATGGTTCACCCCTCCACTTT
>TRBJ2-1|14|many|-|TRBV19
CASSPDRGGVGQFF
TGTGCCAGTAGCCCGGACAGAGGGGGAGTCGGGCAGTTCTTC
>TRBJ2-5|14|few|-|TRBV18
CASSPIAGEETQYF
TGTGCCAGCTCACCAATCGCAGGGGAGGAGACCCAGTACTTC
>TRBJ2-1|12|-|-|TRBV2
CASSDVGGEQFF
TGTGCCAGCAGTGATGTGGGCGGGGAGCAGTTCTTC
>TRBJ2-5|13|few|-|TRBV27
CASSLRGRETQYF
TGTGCCAGCAGTTTACGCGGCAGGGAGACCCAGTACTTC
>TRBJ2-5|14|few|TRBD1|TRBV7-2
CASSFDRVQETQYF
TGTGCCAGCAGCTTCGACAGGGTACAAGAGACCCAGTACTTC
>TRBJ2-3|17|few|TRBD2|TRBV7-2
CASSLGLGTSGADTQYF
TGTGCCAGCAGCTTAGGTCTCGGGACTAGCGGAGCAGATACGCAGTATTTT
>TRBJ2-3|16|few|-|TRBV9
CASSVETSLKAGTQYF
TGTGCCAGCAGCGTAGAGACTAGTCTTAAGGCCGGTACGCAGTATTTT
>TRBJ1-5|15|few|-|TRBV7-2
CASSLTRDINQPQHF
TGTGCCAGCAGCCTGACCCGGGACATCAATCAGCCCCAGCATTTT
>TRBJ1-1|13|-|-|TRBV18
CASSWDKNTEAFF
TGTGCCAGCTCATGGGACAAGAACACTGAAGCTTTCTTT
>TRBJ2-5|15|-|TRBD2|TRBV18
CASSPEAGGQETQYF
TGTGCCAGCTCACCCGAAGCGGGGGGGCAGGAGACCCAGTACTTC
>TRBJ1-6|16|-|TRBD1|TRBV10-2
CASSESGQGNNSPLHF
TGCGCCAGCAGTGAGTCGGGACAGGGCAATAATTCACCCCTCCACTTT
>TRBJ2-1|12|-|-|TRBV5-1
CASSLGELEQFF
TGCGCCAGCAGCTTGGGTGAGTTAGAGCAGTTCTTC
>TRBJ2-5|12|few|-|TRBV6-1
CASRWSQETQYF
TGTGCCAGCAGATGGTCCCAAGAGACCCAGTACTTC
>TRBJ2-4|15|few|TRBD2|TRBV4-3
CASSQARAGENIQYF
TGCGCCAGCAGCCAAGCCAGGGCGGGAGAAAACATTCAGTACTTC
>TRBJ2-4|15|-|TRBD2|TRBV11-3
CASSLDSSGGAAQYF
TGTGCCAGCAGCTTAGATTCTAGCGGGGGGGCCGCTCAGTACTTC
>TRBJ2-3|16|-|-|TRBV7-2
CASSLEGPMHPDTQYF
TGTGCCAGCAGCTTAGAGGGTCCGATGCATCCAGATACGCAGTATTTT
>TRBJ2-5|14|few|TRBD1|TRBV19
CASRPTQGVETQYF
TGTGCCAGTAGACCAACACAGGGGGTGGAGACCCAGTACTTC
>TRBJ2-6|12|few|-|TRBV18
CASSPGANVLTF
TGTGCCAGCTCACCGGGGGCCAACGTCCTGACTTTC